This is a list of T cell receptor beta chains from one sample in a study of T cells in localized non-small cell lung cancer. Sequencing used immunoSEQ multiplex PCR; TCRdb keeps in-frame clones, though not all of them. Of 45,000 or so clones in the sample, 75% to 95% were seen once. The sample in question was PBMCs, obtained before any cancer treatment. These receptors came from a woman aged 40-70 years with stage II lung adenocarcinoma. Each CDR3 is given with its conserved first and last residue. The order of the fields is clone size, J gene, D gene, V gene, CDR3 DNA, CDR3 protein. D genes are given only for firm matches. Clone size, where shown, is once, few, many, or a class for clones that have expanded.

-	TRBJ2-7	TRBD1	TRBV7-8	TGTGCCAGCAGCTCGGAGACAGGGAACCACGAGCAGTACTTC	CASSSETGNHEQYF
-	TRBJ2-7	TRBD1	TRBV5-1	TGCGCCAGCAGCTTGGAAGGGACAGGGCTTTACGAGCAGTACTTC	CASSLEGTGLYEQYF
-	TRBJ1-4	-	TRBV25-1	TGTGCCAGCAGTGAATTTTCGGGGATACGGGAAAAACTGTTTTTT	CASSEFSGIREKLFF
-	TRBJ1-1	-	TRBV10-3	TGTGCCATCAGTGACGTACTTTTGAACACTGAAGCTTTCTTT	CAISDVLLNTEAFF
-	TRBJ1-2	-	TRBV4-1	TGCGCCAGCAGCCAAGACAGGGCTAACTATGGCTACACCTTC	CASSQDRANYGYTF
-	TRBJ1-1	-	TRBV6-5	TGTGCCAGCAGTTACGGTCGGGGGATGAACACTGAAGCTTTCTTT	CASSYGRGMNTEAFF
-	TRBJ1-1	-	TRBV11-3	TGTGCCAGCAGCGGACCAGGGGACACTGAAGCTTTCTTT	CASSGPGDTEAFF
-	TRBJ1-3	-	TRBV2	TGTGCCAGCAGAAGGGAATGGAGCTCTGGAAACACCATATATTTT	CASRREWSSGNTIYF
-	TRBJ2-7	TRBD1	TRBV6-6	TGTGCCAGCAGTTACGCAGACTGGGACAGTGCCTACGAGCAGTACTTC	CASSYADWDSAYEQYF
-	TRBJ2-5	TRBD2	TRBV18	TGTGCCAGCTCACCATTGATTAGCGGGGGGACTCAAGAGACCCAGTACTTC	CASSPLISGGTQETQYF
-	TRBJ2-5	-	TRBV7-9	TGTGCCAGCAGCTCGACGGCCCAAGAGACCCAGTACTTC	CASSSTAQETQYF
-	TRBJ1-1	-	TRBV5-1	TGCGCCAGCAGCTACGGACCGGAGAACACTGAAGCTTTCTTT	CASSYGPENTEAFF
-	TRBJ2-7	-	TRBV27	TGTGCCAGCAGCCTAGGAGGCATCTCCTACGAGCAGTACTTC	CASSLGGISYEQYF
once	TRBJ2-1	-	TRBV7-6	TGTGCCAGCAGCTTAGTAGGCAATGAGCAGTTCTTC	CASSLVGNEQFF
-	TRBJ1-2	-	TRBV10-3	TGTGCCATCAGTGAGTCCGTAGGACAGACCCCAAACTATGGCTACACCTTC	CAISESVGQTPNYGYTF
-	TRBJ2-7	TRBD2	TRBV6-5	TGTGCCAGCAGTTATTCTCATAGCGGGAGGAATTTCGAGCAGTACTTC	CASSYSHSGRNFEQYF
-	TRBJ1-3	-	TRBV19	TGTGCCAGTAGTCCAGGGTCCGGAGAGCCTGGAAACACCATATATTTT	CASSPGSGEPGNTIYF
-	TRBJ2-1	TRBD2	TRBV5-1	TGCGCCAGCAGCACCCCCGGGACTAGCTCGGTGTTTGAGCAGTTCTTC	CASSTPGTSSVFEQFF
-	TRBJ2-5	-	TRBV2	TGTGCCAGCAGTGCCAGGGTGACCCAGTACTTC	CASSARVTQYF
-	TRBJ2-2	-	TRBV19	TGTGCCAGTAGCCCCGGGACAACCTACTTTACCGGGGAGCTGTTTTTT	CASSPGTTYFTGELFF
-	TRBJ1-2	-	TRBV7-3	TGTGCCAGCAGCTTGTCCCCCGGCCTCTATGGCTACACCTTC	CASSLSPGLYGYTF
-	TRBJ1-1	-	TRBV7-8	TGTGCCAGCAGCGCTATACGGGAGGGGGGAGCTTTCTTT	CASSAIREGGAFF
-	TRBJ2-7	-	TRBV6-6	TGTGCCAGCAAACAGGCAGGGGAGGTGTACGAGCAGTACTTC	CASKQAGEVYEQYF
once	TRBJ2-1	-	TRBV10-1	TGCGCCAGCGGAGGTCCCCCAAGGGATGAGCAGTTCTTC	CASGGPPRDEQFF
-	TRBJ2-7	TRBD1	TRBV6-1	TGTGCCAGCAGTGAAACAGGGGTGTACTTC	CASSETGVYF
-	TRBJ1-4	TRBD1	TRBV4-1	TGCGCCAGCAGCCACGTCTCCCGAGGGGGTAGCCAGGGGGTGGAAAAACTGTTTTTT	CASSHVSRGGSQGVEKLFF
once	TRBJ1-4	TRBD1	TRBV28	TGTGCCAGCAGCCAGCAGACAGGGCCTGGTGAAAAACTGTTTTTT	CASSQQTGPGEKLFF
-	TRBJ1-3	TRBD1	TRBV7-8	TGTGCCAGCAGCTTAAGGGGGCAGGACGGAAACACCATATATTTT	CASSLRGQDGNTIYF
-	TRBJ1-1	-	TRBV6-1	TGTGCCAGCAGTGAAGGGGGGGACACCCTACAAGCTTTCTTT	CASSEGGDTLQAFF
-	TRBJ2-5	-	TRBV5-1	TGCGCCAGCGGATCCGCCACTAGCATTGGGACCCAGTACTTC	CASGSATSIGTQYF
-	TRBJ2-5	-	TRBV7-9	TGTGCCAGCGGCTGGAGGGAGCAAGACGGAGAGACCCAGTACTTC	CASGWREQDGETQYF
-	TRBJ2-1	TRBD2	TRBV7-6	TGTGCCAGCAGCTTACCCTTAGGTAGCGGGGGCCCGGGGGTGAATGAGCAGTTCTTC	CASSLPLGSGGPGVNEQFF
-	TRBJ2-3	TRBD2	TRBV2	TGTGCCAGCAGTGCCCGAGCGGGAGGGGGAGATACGCAGTATTTT	CASSARAGGGDTQYF
-	TRBJ2-3	TRBD1	TRBV12-5	TGTGCTAGTTGCCCGACGGGACAGGGAGCAGATACGCAGTATTTT	CASCPTGQGADTQYF
-	TRBJ2-7	TRBD2	TRBV6-6	TGTGCCAGCAGCGCAGCGGGAGGGCCCTACGAGCAGTACTTC	CASSAAGGPYEQYF
-	TRBJ2-5	TRBD2	TRBV2	TGTGCCAGCAGTATCCAGCGGGGGAATCAAGAGACCCAGTACTTC	CASSIQRGNQETQYF
-	TRBJ2-7	-	TRBV19	TGTGCCACCAGAGAAGGGTACGAGCAGTACTTC	CATREGYEQYF
-	TRBJ1-2	-	TRBV5-4	TGTGCCAGCAGCTTGGGGGACTCGAGCTATGGCTACACCTTC	CASSLGDSSYGYTF
-	TRBJ2-1	-	TRBV7-3	TGTGCCAGCAGCTTATCTCATAACTCCTACAATGAGCAGTTCTTC	CASSLSHNSYNEQFF
-	TRBJ1-1	-	TRBV19	TGTGCCAGTAGTACCCTACAGGAAAGCCCTGAAGCTTTCTTT	CASSTLQESPEAFF
-	TRBJ2-7	TRBD1	TRBV27	TGTGCCAGCAGTCTAGGGACAGGGTTCCACGAGCAGTACTTC	CASSLGTGFHEQYF
-	TRBJ2-7	-	TRBV6-1	TGTGCCAGTCGTCCAACGGGCGTGGGGGAGCAGTACTTC	CASRPTGVGEQYF
-	TRBJ1-5	-	TRBV30	TGTGCCTCGCCGGGGCGCCAACACTTTAGCAATCAGCCCCAGCATTTT	CASPGRQHFSNQPQHF
-	TRBJ2-1	-	TRBV5-1	TGCGCCAGCAGCCCGCAACGGAGCCAAAATGAGCAGTTCTTC	CASSPQRSQNEQFF
-	TRBJ2-7	TRBD1	TRBV28	TGTGCCAGCAGGGGGACAGCTAACTTACAGTACTTC	CASRGTANLQYF
once	TRBJ1-5	-	TRBV4-1	TGCGCCAGCAGCCAATTGACAGATTATCCGAGGCCCCAGCATTTT	CASSQLTDYPRPQHF